This TCR beta chain appears in the sequencing data of a study of regulatory T cells in long-lasting Graves disease. Overall study findings and caveats: Persistent Graves' patients showed reduced TCR diversity versus newly diagnosed patients.

For this clonotype: What it binds is not known. Given a much more abundant clone one base away, this may be a read error.

Described time point: persistent/refractory GD, antithyroid drugs over 5 years with positive TRAb. PBMC-derived RNA was used for the TCR library. It was by American Thyroid Association guidelines that Graves' disease was diagnosed. The authors built TCR beta libraries using iRepertoire HTBI primers and Arm-PCR of CDR3 regions. TCRdb redid the calling of the multiplex PCR reads with MiXCR, one entry per CDR3 protein. The sample has hundreds of thousands of distinct CDR3 sequences, 20% seen once. With 2 bases clipped from V and 6 bases from J, the junction kept 1 base outside the gene matches. CDR1 MNHEY and CDR2 SVGAGI come from the germline V gene. This CDR3 region has 12 residues.

The rearrangement joins TRBV6-5 to TRBJ2-7; 7 positions agree with TRBD2. The source material was peripheral blood mononuclear cells (PBMCs), sampled when the disease was refractory, from a patient treated with antithyroid drugs. The source of this sequence is a female donor with Graves disease. In DNA, the CDR3 is TGTGCCAGCAGTTACACGGGGGGCGAGCAGTACTTC. Translating it yields CASSYTGGEQYF.